A selection of T cell receptor beta chains follows, all from one sample in a study of T-cell memory formation after mild COVID-19. TCRdb re-analysed the 5' RACE reads in MiXCR, keeping a single row per CDR3 protein. The sample consists of 250,000 to 350,000 distinct CDR3 sequences, roughly a fifth of them appearing once. Sequences were obtained from PBMCs or a T cell subset sorted from them (not recorded which). The receptors were sampled from a man aged 18 to 30 who had mild COVID-19 (a few samples of this study predate the infection). Cell type and time point are not known. The CDR3 runs from the conserved cysteine through the conserved F or W. Each record gives: clone size, CDR3 length, V gene, D gene, J gene, CDR3 DNA, CDR3 protein. A D gene is named only where the DNA matches it firmly. Size is stated for part of the rows, as once, few or many counts, or as a class when the clone is expanded.

size: many; length: 13; V: TRBV4-3; D: NA; J: TRBJ2-2; DNA: TGCGCCAGCAGCCAAAGAGAGGCCGGGGAGCTGTTTTTT; CDR3: CASSQREAGELFF
size: few; length: 14; V: TRBV7-9; D: NA; J: TRBJ1-2; DNA: TGTGCCAGCATCAGAGACGGGGGCGGTTATGGCTACACCTTC; CDR3: CASIRDGGGYGYTF
size: NA; length: 16; V: TRBV24-1; D: TRBD2; J: TRBJ2-3; DNA: TGTGCCACCAGTGACCCCGGGCGGGGGGGCACAGATACGCAGTATTTT; CDR3: CATSDPGRGGTDTQYF
size: NA; length: 14; V: TRBV7-6; D: NA; J: TRBJ2-4; DNA: TGTGCCAGCAGCTTAGGTGGAAGCGAAAACATTCAGTACTTC; CDR3: CASSLGGSENIQYF
size: NA; length: 13; V: TRBV6-6; D: NA; J: TRBJ2-2; DNA: TGTGCCAGCAGTCACGGGGCTTCATCGGAGCTGTTTTTT; CDR3: CASSHGASSELFF
size: NA; length: 13; V: TRBV20-1; D: NA; J: TRBJ1-1; DNA: TGCAGTGCTAGAACAGGACCAGGTGCTGAAGCTTTCTTT; CDR3: CSARTGPGAEAFF
size: NA; length: 12; V: TRBV6-6; D: NA; J: TRBJ2-7; DNA: TGTGCCAGCAGTTACCTGGAATACGAGCAGTACTTC; CDR3: CASSYLEYEQYF
size: NA; length: 15; V: TRBV7-6; D: TRBD1; J: TRBJ2-1; DNA: TGTGCCAGCAGCTTCCGCCGGGACAGGAGCAATGAGCAGTTCTTC; CDR3: CASSFRRDRSNEQFF
size: few; length: 15; V: TRBV29-1; D: NA; J: TRBJ2-1; DNA: TGCAGCGCTGAGGGGACCGAGGACTCCTACAATGAGCAGTTCTTC; CDR3: CSAEGTEDSYNEQFF
size: NA; length: 13; V: TRBV7-9; D: TRBD2; J: TRBJ2-1; DNA: TGTGCCAGCAGACGGGGGGCCTACAATGAGCAGTTCTTC; CDR3: CASRRGAYNEQFF
size: few; length: 13; V: TRBV12-3/TRBV12-4; D: NA; J: TRBJ2-4; DNA: TGTGCCAGCAGCACCTTCCGGCGGGGTACGGAGTACTTC; CDR3: CASSTFRRGTEYF
size: NA; length: 15; V: TRBV5-1; D: NA; J: TRBJ1-4; DNA: TGCGCCAGCAGCTTGGGGCCGCAGGGATCTGAAAAACTGTTTTTT; CDR3: CASSLGPQGSEKLFF
size: NA; length: 13; V: TRBV20-1; D: NA; J: TRBJ1-5; DNA: TGCAGTGCTTGCAGGGGAATTGGGCAGCCCCAGCATTTT; CDR3: CSACRGIGQPQHF
size: NA; length: 16; V: TRBV7-3; D: TRBD1; J: TRBJ2-2; DNA: TGTGCCAGCACCCCCTTCGGACAGGGAGGCACCGGGGAGCTGTTTTTT; CDR3: CASTPFGQGGTGELFF
size: NA; length: 15; V: TRBV5-1; D: NA; J: TRBJ1-1; DNA: TGCGCCAGCAGACCTAGCGGACAGTTGAACACTGAAGCTTTCTTT; CDR3: CASRPSGQLNTEAFF
size: NA; length: 16; V: TRBV9; D: NA; J: TRBJ2-2; DNA: TGTGCCAGCAGCGTAGTTGGCGGGATGGACCCCGGGGAGCTGTTTTTT; CDR3: CASSVVGGMDPGELFF
size: few; length: 12; V: TRBV15; D: NA; J: TRBJ1-5; DNA: TGTGCCACCAGCAGAGATTATCAGCCCCAGCATTTT; CDR3: CATSRDYQPQHF
size: few; length: 14; V: TRBV20-1; D: TRBD1; J: TRBJ1-2; DNA: TGCAGTGCTAGAAGGACAGGGGGCAACTATGGCTACACCTTC; CDR3: CSARRTGGNYGYTF
size: few; length: 12; V: TRBV7-2; D: NA; J: TRBJ2-5; DNA: TGTGCCATTGGTAGTTACCAAGAGACCCAGTACTTC; CDR3: CAIGSYQETQYF
size: NA; length: 15; V: TRBV7-8; D: TRBD1; J: TRBJ1-1; DNA: TGTGCCAGCAGGGGACAGGGGGTGCTGATCACTGAAGCTTTCTTT; CDR3: CASRGQGVLITEAFF
size: NA; length: 15; V: TRBV7-6; D: TRBD1; J: TRBJ1-1; DNA: TGTGCCAGCAGCTCGGGACAGGGGTGGGACACTGAAGCTTTCTTT; CDR3: CASSSGQGWDTEAFF
size: NA; length: 17; V: TRBV4-3; D: TRBD2; J: TRBJ2-2; DNA: TGCGCCAGCAGCCAAGCCGGGCGGGGGGGCCGGTCCGGGGAGCTGTTTTTT; CDR3: CASSQAGRGGRSGELFF
size: NA; length: 12; V: TRBV12-3/TRBV12-4; D: TRBD1; J: TRBJ2-1; DNA: TGTGCCAGCAGTCTGACAGGGCGTGAGCAGTTCTTC; CDR3: CASSLTGREQFF
size: NA; length: 15; V: TRBV4-1; D: NA; J: TRBJ2-2; DNA: TGCGCCAGCAGCCAACCGATGAGGGGTTCCGGGGAGCTGTTTTTT; CDR3: CASSQPMRGSGELFF
size: NA; length: 17; V: TRBV14; D: TRBD1; J: TRBJ2-2; DNA: TGTGCCAGCAGCCAGAGGGCGGGACAGGGTAATACCGGGGAGCTGTTTTTT; CDR3: CASSQRAGQGNTGELFF
size: many; length: 16; V: TRBV24-1; D: NA; J: TRBJ2-3; DNA: TGTGCCACCAGTGACCCGGACGGCGGGGCGACAGATACGCAGTATTTT; CDR3: CATSDPDGGATDTQYF
size: NA; length: 16; V: TRBV27; D: TRBD1; J: TRBJ1-6; DNA: TGTGCCAGCAGTCCCCGCCAGGGGGCTTATAATTCACCCCTCCACTTT; CDR3: CASSPRQGAYNSPLHF
size: NA; length: 11; V: TRBV12-3/TRBV12-4; D: NA; J: TRBJ1-4; DNA: TGTGCCAGCAGACTGGCCTTGGGACTGTTTTTT; CDR3: CASRLALGLFF
size: few; length: 15; V: TRBV20-1; D: TRBD1; J: TRBJ1-4; DNA: TGCAGTGCCCCCGGACAGGGAGCGCCTAATGAAAAACTGTTTTTT; CDR3: CSAPGQGAPNEKLFF
size: NA; length: 14; V: TRBV12-3/TRBV12-4; D: NA; J: TRBJ2-5; DNA: TGTGCCAGCAGTACCTACAGGTGGGAGGAGACCCAGTACTTC; CDR3: CASSTYRWEETQYF
size: many; length: 15; V: TRBV5-1; D: NA; J: TRBJ2-2; DNA: TGCGCCAGCAGCTTGGACGGACCTAACACCGGGGAGCTGTTTTTT; CDR3: CASSLDGPNTGELFF
size: many; length: 11; V: TRBV18; D: NA; J: TRBJ2-7; DNA: TGTGCCAGCTCATCGTATGGCGAGCAGTACTTC; CDR3: CASSSYGEQYF
size: NA; length: 15; V: TRBV5-6; D: NA; J: TRBJ1-1; DNA: TGTGCCAGCACCACAACCCCAGGCTGGTTCACTGAAGCTTTCTTT; CDR3: CASTTTPGWFTEAFF
size: NA; length: 12; V: TRBV29-1; D: NA; J: TRBJ1-1; DNA: TGCAGCGTTTCAAAATCGAACACTGAAGCTTTCTTT; CDR3: CSVSKSNTEAFF
size: NA; length: 15; V: TRBV25-1; D: NA; J: TRBJ1-2; DNA: TGTGCCAGCAGTGAATCGGACACTGTCTTATCGGGCTACACCTTC; CDR3: CASSESDTVLSGYTF
size: NA; length: 16; V: TRBV29-1; D: NA; J: TRBJ2-1; DNA: TGCAGCGTTGTCGAGGCCGGGACTGCCTCCTACAATGAGCAGTTCTTC; CDR3: CSVVEAGTASYNEQFF